Below, 6 T cell receptor beta chains from the same sample are listed, as sequenced in a study of cytomegalovirus exposure and HLA in healthy donors. The primer mix had 60 Vbeta and 13 Jbeta primers. Libraries were prepared by immunoSEQ multiplex PCR; TCRdb keeps only in-frame clonotypes and omits some of them. There are about 130,000 clones in the sample; 83% occur only once, and roughly 3.7% lies in the top ten. The sample taken for sequencing was PBMCs. The receptors were sampled from a middle-aged woman in good health and CMV-seropositive.

The V and J genes are TRBV7-9 and TRBJ2-1; 10 bases fit TRBD2. J was trimmed by 10 bases and V by 3 bases; bases with no gene match: 15. The CDR3 is made up of 17 amino acids. The germline gives CDR1 SEHNR, CDR2 FQNEAQ (reference sequence). DNA for the CDR3: TGTGCCAGCAGCTTTAATCTAGCGGGAGCAAGAGATCAGGAGCAGTTCTTC. Amino acid sequence: CASSFNLAGARDQEQFF.

The CDR3 sequence: CASSAGGLAGGNEQFF. For the CDR3, the DNA is TGTGCCAGCAGCGCCGGGGGACTAGCGGGAGGAAATGAGCAGTTCTTC. The rearrangement uses TRBV7-8 and TRBJ2-1; 15 bases agree with TRBD2. After removal of 5 bases from V and 7 bases from J, the junction contained 6 bases not matched to a gene. The germline V gene encodes CDR1 SGHVS and CDR2 FQNEAQ. The CDR3 consists of 16 residues.

This chain joins TRBV6-5 and TRBJ1-1, with D possibly being TRBD1 (6 bases). The ends were cut back, 6 bases at V and 5 bases at J, with 13 bases in the middle. Germline loops: CDR1 MNHEY, CDR2 SVGAGI. CDR3 length: 13 residues. The CDR3 protein is CASSPGAGTEAFF. CDR3 DNA sequence: TGTGCCAGCAGCCCAGGGGCTGGGACTGAAGCTTTCTTT.

The V call is TRBV4-3, the J call TRBJ2-7; D is ambiguous. The CDR3 has 13 residues. Germline CDR1 and CDR2: LGHNA and YSLEER. V shed 2 bases and J shed 6 bases, with 11 bases lying between them. The CDR3: CASSQRGHAEQYF. In DNA, the CDR3 is TGCGCCAGCAGCCAACGTGGCCACGCCGAGCAGTACTTC.

Regarding this clone: Other DNA sequences within the sample encode an identical CDR3. The V call is TRBV5-1, the J call TRBJ2-1; 8 bases line up with TRBD2. V shed 4 bases, J shed 0 bases, and the junction held 3 bases outside the gene matches. The CDR3 length is 15 residues. Germline V gene lookup returns CDR1 SGHRS and CDR2 YFSETQ. The CDR3: CASSDGTSSYNEQFF. In DNA, the CDR3 is TGCGCCAGCAGCGACGGGACTAGCTCCTACAATGAGCAGTTCTTC.

The chain has TRBV10-2 and TRBJ2-7; a possible D gene is TRBD2 (6 bases). Per the germline V gene, CDR1 is WSHSY and CDR2 is SAAADI. The CDR3 loop spans 15 amino acids. Trimming pared 4 bases from V and 3 bases from J, leaving 16 bases between. The CDR3 coding sequence is TGCGCCAGCAGTGGGGTAGCGGACTCCATCTACGAGCAGTACTTC. Protein: CASSGVADSIYEQYF.